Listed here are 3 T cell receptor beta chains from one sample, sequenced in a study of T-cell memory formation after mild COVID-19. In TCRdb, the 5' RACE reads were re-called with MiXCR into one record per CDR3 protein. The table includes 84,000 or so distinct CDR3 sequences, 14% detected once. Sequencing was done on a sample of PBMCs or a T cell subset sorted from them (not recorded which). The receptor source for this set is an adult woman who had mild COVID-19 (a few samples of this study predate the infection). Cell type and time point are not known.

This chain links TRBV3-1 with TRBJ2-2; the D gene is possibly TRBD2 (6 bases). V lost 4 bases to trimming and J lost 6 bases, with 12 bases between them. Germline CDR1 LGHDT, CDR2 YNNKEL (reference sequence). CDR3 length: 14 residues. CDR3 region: CASSPGTGAGELFF. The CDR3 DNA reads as TGTGCCAGCAGCCCAGGGACGGGGGCCGGGGAGCTGTTTTTT.

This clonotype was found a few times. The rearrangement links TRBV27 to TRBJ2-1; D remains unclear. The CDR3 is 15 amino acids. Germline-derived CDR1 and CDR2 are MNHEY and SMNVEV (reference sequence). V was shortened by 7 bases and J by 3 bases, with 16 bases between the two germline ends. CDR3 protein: CASTPSVGSYNEQFF. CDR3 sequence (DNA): TGTGCCAGCACCCCTTCGGTCGGCAGCTACAATGAGCAGTTCTTC.

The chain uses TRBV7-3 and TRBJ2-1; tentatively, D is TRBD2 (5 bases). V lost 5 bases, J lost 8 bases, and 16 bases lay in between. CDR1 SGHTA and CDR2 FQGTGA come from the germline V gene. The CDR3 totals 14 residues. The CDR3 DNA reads TGTGCCAGCAGCAAGGGCCCCGGGATGGATGAGCAGTTCTTC. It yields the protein CASSKGPGMDEQFF.